This T cell receptor beta chain was captured by sequencing in a study of technical replicates of blood from a handful of donors (TCRdb year 2017). A note on this clone: Its antigen is currently not known. Base qualities are not recorded, but no much larger clone differs from it by a single base.

From the germline V gene, CDR1 is SGHVS and CDR2 is FQNEAQ. Trimming removed 1 base from V and 3 bases from J, leaving 6 bases between the germline ends. There are 13 amino acids in the CDR3, from cysteine to phenylalanine inclusive. Just the 39-base CDR3 DNA is kept, in frame starting at base 1. Library prep was done by the immunoSEQ multiplex PCR assay. Held by TCRdb, this immuneACCESS table contains in-frame sequences only and omits some clones. Under half of the omission traces to an unresolved V gene where checked; the cause of the rest is unknown. Within this sample are approximately 75,000 clones, with 95% to 97% of them counted one time only. The ten largest clones take up around 0.18% of the sample.

This clonotype was sampled from a human donor in good health. The rearrangement combines TRBV7-8 with TRBJ1-1; there is no confident call for the D gene. The sequenced sample was T cells isolated from PBMCs. The nucleotide sequence is given as TGTGCCAGCAGCTTAGTCGGGGACACTGAAGCTTTCTTT. Protein translation: CASSLVGDTEAFF.